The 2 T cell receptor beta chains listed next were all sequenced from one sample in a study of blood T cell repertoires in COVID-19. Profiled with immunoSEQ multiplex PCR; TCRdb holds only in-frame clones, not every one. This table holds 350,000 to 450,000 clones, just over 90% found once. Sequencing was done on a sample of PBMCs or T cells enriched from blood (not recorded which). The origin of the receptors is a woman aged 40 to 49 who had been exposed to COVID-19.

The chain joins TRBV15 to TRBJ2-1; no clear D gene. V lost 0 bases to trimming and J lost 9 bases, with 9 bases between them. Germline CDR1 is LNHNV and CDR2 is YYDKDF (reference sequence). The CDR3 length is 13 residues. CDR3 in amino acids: CATSRDLGSEQFF. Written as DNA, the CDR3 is TGTGCCACCAGCAGAGATTTGGGCAGTGAGCAGTTCTTC. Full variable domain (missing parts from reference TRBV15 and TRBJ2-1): DAMVIQNPRYQVTQFGKPVTLSCSQTLNHNVMYWYQQKSSQAPKLLFHYYDKDFNNEADTPDNFQSRRPNTSFCFLDIRSPGLGDTAMYLCATSRDLGSEQFFGPGTRLTVL.

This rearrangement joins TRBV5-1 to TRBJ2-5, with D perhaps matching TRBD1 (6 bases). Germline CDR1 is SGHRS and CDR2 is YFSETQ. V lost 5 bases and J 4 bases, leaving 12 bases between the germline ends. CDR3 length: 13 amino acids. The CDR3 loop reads CASRGTPTETQYF. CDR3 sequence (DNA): TGCGCCAGCAGGGGGACACCCACAGAGACCCAGTACTTC.